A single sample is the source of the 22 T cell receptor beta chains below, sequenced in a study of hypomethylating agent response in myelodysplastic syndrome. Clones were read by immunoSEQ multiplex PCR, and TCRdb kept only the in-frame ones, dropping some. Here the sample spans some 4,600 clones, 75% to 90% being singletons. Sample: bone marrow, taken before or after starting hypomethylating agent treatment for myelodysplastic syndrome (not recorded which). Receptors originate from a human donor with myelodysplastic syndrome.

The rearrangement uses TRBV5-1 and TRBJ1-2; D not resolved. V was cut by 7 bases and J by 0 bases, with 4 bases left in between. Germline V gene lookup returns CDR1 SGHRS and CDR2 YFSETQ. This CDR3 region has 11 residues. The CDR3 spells CASAANYGYTF. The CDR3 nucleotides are TGCGCCAGCGCGGCTAACTATGGCTACACCTTC.

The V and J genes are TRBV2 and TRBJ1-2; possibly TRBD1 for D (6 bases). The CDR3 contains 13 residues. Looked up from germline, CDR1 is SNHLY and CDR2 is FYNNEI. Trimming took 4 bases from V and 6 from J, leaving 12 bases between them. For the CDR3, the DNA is TGTGCCAGCAGTGTGGAGGACAGTAATGGCTACACCTTC. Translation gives CASSVEDSNGYTF.

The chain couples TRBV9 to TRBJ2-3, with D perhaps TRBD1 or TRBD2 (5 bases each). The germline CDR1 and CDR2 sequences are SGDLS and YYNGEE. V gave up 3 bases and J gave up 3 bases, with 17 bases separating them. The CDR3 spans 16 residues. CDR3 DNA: TGTGCCAGCAGCGCTCAGGGAGCGAGTAGGACAGATACGCAGTATTTT. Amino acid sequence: CASSAQGASRTDTQYF.

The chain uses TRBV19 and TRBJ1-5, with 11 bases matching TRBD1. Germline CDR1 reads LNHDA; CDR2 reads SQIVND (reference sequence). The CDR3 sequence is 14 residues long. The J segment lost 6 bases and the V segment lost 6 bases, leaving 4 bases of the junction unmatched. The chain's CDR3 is CASRPGQGVQPQHF. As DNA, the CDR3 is TGTGCCAGTAGGCCGGGACAGGGGGTTCAGCCCCAGCATTTT.

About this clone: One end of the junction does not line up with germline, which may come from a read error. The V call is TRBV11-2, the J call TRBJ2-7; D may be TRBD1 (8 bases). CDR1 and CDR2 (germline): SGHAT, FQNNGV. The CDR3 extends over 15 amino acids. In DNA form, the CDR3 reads TGTGCCAGCACCGTACAGGGGGGGAGTAGGTACGGGCAGTACTTC. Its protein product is CASTVQGGSRYGQYF.

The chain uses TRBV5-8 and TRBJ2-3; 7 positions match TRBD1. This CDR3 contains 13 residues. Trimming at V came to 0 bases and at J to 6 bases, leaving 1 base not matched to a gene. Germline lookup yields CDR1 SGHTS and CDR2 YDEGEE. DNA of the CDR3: TGTGCCAGCAGCTTGGCCAGGGGGGATACGCAGTATTTT. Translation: CASSLARGDTQYF.

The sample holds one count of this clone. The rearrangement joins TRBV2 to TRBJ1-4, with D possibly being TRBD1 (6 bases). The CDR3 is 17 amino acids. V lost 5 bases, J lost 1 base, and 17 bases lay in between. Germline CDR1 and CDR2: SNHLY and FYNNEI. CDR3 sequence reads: CASSPGGLGLTNEKLFF. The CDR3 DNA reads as TGTGCCAGCAGTCCCGGGGGGCTGGGCCTAACTAATGAAAAACTGTTTTTT.

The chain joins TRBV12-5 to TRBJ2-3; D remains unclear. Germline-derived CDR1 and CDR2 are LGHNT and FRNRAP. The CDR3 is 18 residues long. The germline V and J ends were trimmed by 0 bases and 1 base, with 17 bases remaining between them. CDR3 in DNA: TGTGCTAGTGGTTTGGTCGTGATGTCGAGTAGAGGCACAGATACGCAGTATTTT. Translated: CASGLVVMSSRGTDTQYF.

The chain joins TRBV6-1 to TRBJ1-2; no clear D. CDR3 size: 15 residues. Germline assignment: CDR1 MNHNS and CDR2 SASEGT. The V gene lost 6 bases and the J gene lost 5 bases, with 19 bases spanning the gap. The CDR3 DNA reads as TGTGCCAGCAGCCCAGCTAGAGAATCCCCATATGGCTACACCTTC. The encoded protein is CASSPARESPYGYTF.

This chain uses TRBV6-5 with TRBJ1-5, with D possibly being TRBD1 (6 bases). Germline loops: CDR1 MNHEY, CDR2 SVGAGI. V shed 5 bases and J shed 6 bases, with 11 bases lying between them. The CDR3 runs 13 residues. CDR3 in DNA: TGTGCCAGCAGTCTCAGGGGATTTCAGCCCCAGCATTTT. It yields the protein CASSLRGFQPQHF.

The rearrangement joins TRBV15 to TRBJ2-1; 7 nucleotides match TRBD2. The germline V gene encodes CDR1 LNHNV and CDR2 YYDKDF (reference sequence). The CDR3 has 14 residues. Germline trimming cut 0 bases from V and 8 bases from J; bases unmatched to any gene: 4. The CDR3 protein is CATSRDQGGYEQFF. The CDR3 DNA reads TGTGCCACCAGCAGAGATCAGGGAGGGTATGAGCAGTTCTTC.

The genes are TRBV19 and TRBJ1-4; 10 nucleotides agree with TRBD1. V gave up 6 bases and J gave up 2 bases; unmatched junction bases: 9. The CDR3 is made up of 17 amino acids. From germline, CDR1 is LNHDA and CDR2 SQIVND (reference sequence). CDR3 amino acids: CASRGWTGGNTNEKLFF. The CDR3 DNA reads TGTGCCAGTAGGGGATGGACAGGGGGAAACACTAATGAAAAACTGTTTTTT.

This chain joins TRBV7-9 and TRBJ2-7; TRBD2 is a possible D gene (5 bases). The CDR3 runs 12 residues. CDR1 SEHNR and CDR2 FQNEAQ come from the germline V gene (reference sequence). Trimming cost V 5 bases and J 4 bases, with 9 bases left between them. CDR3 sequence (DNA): TGTGCCAGCAGCAAAAGAGGGTACGAGCAGTACTTC. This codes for CASSKRGYEQYF. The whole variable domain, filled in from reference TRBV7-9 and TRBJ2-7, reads DTGVSQNPRHKITKRGQNVTFRCDPISEHNRLYWYRQTLGQGPEFLTYFQNEAQLEKSRLLSDRFSAERPKGSFSTLEIQRTEQGDSAMYLCASSKRGYEQYFGPGTRLTVT.

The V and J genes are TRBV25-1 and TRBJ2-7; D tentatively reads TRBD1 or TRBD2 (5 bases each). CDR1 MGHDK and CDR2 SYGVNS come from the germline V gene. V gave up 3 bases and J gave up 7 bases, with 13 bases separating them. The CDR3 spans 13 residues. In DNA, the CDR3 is TGTGCCAGCAGTGAGAGGGGCGTGGGAGAGCAGTACTTC. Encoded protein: CASSERGVGEQYF.

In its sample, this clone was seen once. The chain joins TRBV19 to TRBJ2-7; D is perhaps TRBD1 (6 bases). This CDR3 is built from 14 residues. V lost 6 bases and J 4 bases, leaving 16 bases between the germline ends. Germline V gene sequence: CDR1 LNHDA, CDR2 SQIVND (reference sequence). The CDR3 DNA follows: TGTGCCAGTAGCGTTAACAGGGCGAGGTACGAGCAGTACTTC. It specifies CASSVNRARYEQYF.

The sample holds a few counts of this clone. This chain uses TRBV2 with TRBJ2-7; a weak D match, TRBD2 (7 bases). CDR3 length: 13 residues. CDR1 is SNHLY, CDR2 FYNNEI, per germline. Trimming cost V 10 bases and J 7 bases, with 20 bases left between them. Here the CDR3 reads CATSRAGEGEQYF. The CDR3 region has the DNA TGTGCCACCTCGAGGGCAGGGGAGGGGGAGCAGTACTTC.

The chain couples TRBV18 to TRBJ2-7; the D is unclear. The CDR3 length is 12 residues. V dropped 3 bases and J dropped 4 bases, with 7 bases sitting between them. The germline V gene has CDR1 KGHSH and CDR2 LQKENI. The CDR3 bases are TGTGCCAGCTCACCGACCCTGTACGAGCAGTACTTC. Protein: CASSPTLYEQYF.

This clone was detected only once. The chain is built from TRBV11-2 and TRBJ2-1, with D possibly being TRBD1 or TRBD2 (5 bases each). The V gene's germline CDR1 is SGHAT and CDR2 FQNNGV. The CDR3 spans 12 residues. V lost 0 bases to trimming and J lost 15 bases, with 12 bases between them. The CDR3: CASSLDGRDAFF. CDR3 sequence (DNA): TGTGCCAGCAGCTTAGATGGTAGGGACGCGTTCTTC. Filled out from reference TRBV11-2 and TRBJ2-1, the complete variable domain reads EAGVAQSPRYKIIEKRQSVAFWCNPISGHATLYWYQQILGQGPKLLIQFQNNGVVDDSQLPKDRFSAERLKGVDSTLKIQPAKLEDSAVYLCASSLDGRDAFFGPGTRLTVL.

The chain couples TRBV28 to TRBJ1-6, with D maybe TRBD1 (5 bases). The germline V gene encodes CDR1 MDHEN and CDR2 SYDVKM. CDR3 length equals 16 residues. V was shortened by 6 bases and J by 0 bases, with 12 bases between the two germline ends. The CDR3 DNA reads TGTGCCAGCAGGGAAGGTGGGGCCTCCTATAATTCACCCCTCCACTTT. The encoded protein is CASREGGASYNSPLHF. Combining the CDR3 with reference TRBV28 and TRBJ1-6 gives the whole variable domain DVKVTQSSRYLVKRTGEKVFLECVQDMDHENMFWYRQDPGLGLRLIYFSYDVKMKEKGDIPEGYSVSREKKERFSLILESASTNQTSMYLCASREGGASYNSPLHFGNGTRLTVT.

The CDR3 DNA reads as TGTGCCAGCAGCTTAGTGAGGCACGGACAGACCTATGGCTACACCTTC. It yields the protein CASSLVRHGQTYGYTF. The chain couples TRBV7-2 to TRBJ1-2; weak D call: TRBD1 (6 bases). The V end was cut by 1 base, the J end by 4 bases, with 16 bases between. CDR1 is SGHTA and CDR2 is FQGNSA in the germline V gene. The CDR3 is 16 amino acids.

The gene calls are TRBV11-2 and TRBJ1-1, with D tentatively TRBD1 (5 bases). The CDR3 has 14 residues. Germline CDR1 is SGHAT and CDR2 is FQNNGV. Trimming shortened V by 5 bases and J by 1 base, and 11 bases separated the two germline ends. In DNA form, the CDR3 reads TGTGCCAGCAGCCCGGGGACCGGGAACACTGAAGCTTTCTTT. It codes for CASSPGTGNTEAFF.

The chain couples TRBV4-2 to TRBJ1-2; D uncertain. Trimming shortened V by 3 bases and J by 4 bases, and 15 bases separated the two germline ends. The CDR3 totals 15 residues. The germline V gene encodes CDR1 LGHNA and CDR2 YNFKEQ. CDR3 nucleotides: TGTGCCAGCAGCCACCATTCCGAGACGGCCTATGGCTACACCTTC. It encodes CASSHHSETAYGYTF.